Presented here are 21 T cell receptor beta chains from one specimen sequenced in a study of blood T cell repertoires in COVID-19 (dated by TCRdb to about 2020). Library preparation was by the immunoSEQ multiplex PCR assay. This immuneACCESS table, as held by TCRdb, lists in-frame sequences with V and J called but not all clones. Of the missing ones, under half trace to an unresolved V gene in checked studies; the others have no known cause. In all, the sample holds under 200,000 clones, and 88% of those were seen once. 6% of the sample is taken by the ten largest. What was sequenced was peripheral blood. Every receptor here comes from a middle-aged man with active or convalescent COVID-19.

The genes are TRBV7-2 and TRBJ2-7, with TRBD2 matching over 13 bases. The CDR3 is 17 amino acids. V dropped 0 bases and J dropped 6; count of bases not matched to a gene: 8. The germline CDR1 and CDR2 sequences are SGHTA and FQGNSA. CDR3 DNA: TGTGCCAGCAGCTTAGCGCCGGGGACTAGCGGGGCATTCGAGCAGTACTTC. This codes for CASSLAPGTSGAFEQYF.

This rearrangement joins TRBV14 to TRBJ1-3; D uncertain. CDR1 is SGHDN, CDR2 FVKESK, per germline. V lost 1 base and J 3 bases, leaving 4 bases between the germline ends. The CDR3 spans 13 residues. The DNA of the CDR3 is TGTGCCAGCAGCCAAGCGAGTGGAAACACCATATATTTT. It yields the protein CASSQASGNTIYF. The whole variable domain, filled in from reference TRBV14 and TRBJ1-3, reads EAGVTQFPSHSVIEKGQTVTLRCDPISGHDNLYWYRRVMGKEIKFLLHFVKESKQDESGMPNNRFLAERTGGTYSTLKVQPAELEDSGVYFCASSQASGNTIYFGEGSWLTVV.

This clone turned up a few times. This rearrangement joins TRBV28 to TRBJ2-1; TRBD1 matches 9 bases. Germline values: CDR1 MDHEN, CDR2 SYDVKM. The CDR3 is 15 residues long. With 8 bases clipped from V and 7 bases from J, the junction kept 12 bases outside the gene matches. The CDR3 DNA reads TGTGCCAGCCCTAAGGGGCGGACAGGGGATAATGAGCAGTTCTTC. This translates into CASPKGRTGDNEQFF.

The gene calls are TRBV19 and TRBJ2-1; 13 bases are a match to TRBD2. With V trimmed by 8 bases and J by 1 base, 17 bases remained unmatched. This CDR3 spans 20 amino acids. Germline assignment: CDR1 LNHDA and CDR2 SQIVND (reference sequence). CDR3 residues: CASQHQLGTSGKPSYNEQFF. The CDR3 nucleotides are TGTGCCAGTCAACACCAACTCGGGACTAGCGGGAAGCCATCCTACAATGAGCAGTTCTTC.

V usage is TRBV11-3 and J usage is TRBJ2-6, with unresolved D. Looked up from germline, CDR1 is SGHNT and CDR2 is YENEEA. Trimming removed 1 base from V and 1 base from J, with 8 bases in between. The CDR3 has 16 residues. CDR3 bases: TGTGCCAGCAGCTTAGTCTCAGGTTCTGGGGCCAACGTCCTGACTTTC. This encodes CASSLVSGSGANVLTF.

The chain uses TRBV9 and TRBJ1-1, with D uncertain. Germline V gives CDR1 SGDLS, CDR2 YYNGEE. The germline V and J ends were trimmed by 0 bases and 5 bases, with 11 bases remaining between them. This CDR3 has 14 amino acids. This CDR3 is CASSVATQATEAFF. The CDR3, as DNA: TGTGCCAGCAGCGTAGCTACCCAGGCAACTGAAGCTTTCTTT.

This clone was seen ten or more times. The V gene is TRBV3-1 (or the pseudogene TRBV3-2), the J gene TRBJ1-4; D is perhaps TRBD1 (6 bases). The V gene lost 3 bases and the J gene lost 6 bases, with 17 bases spanning the gap. The CDR3 runs to 16 residues. From germline, CDR1 is LGHDT and CDR2 YNNKEL (reference sequence). The CDR3 is CASSHTNRVGDEKLFF. The CDR3 region has the DNA TGTGCCAGCAGCCACACCAACAGGGTGGGGGATGAAAAACTGTTTTTT.

The rearrangement links TRBV6-5 to TRBJ1-2; D gene uncertain. This CDR3 has 12 amino acids. Germline V CDR1 and CDR2: MNHEY, SVGAGI. Trimming stripped 7 bases from V and 7 bases from J, with 13 bases between. The CDR3 sequence is CASTNLRGGYTF. The CDR3 DNA reads TGTGCCAGCACCAATCTCCGAGGTGGCTACACCTTC.

CDR3 residues: CASSSTGDEQYF. CDR3 in DNA: TGTGCCAGCAGCTCGACAGGGGACGAGCAGTACTTC. The chain has TRBV11-3 and TRBJ2-7; 8 bases match TRBD1. Germline assignment: CDR1 SGHNT and CDR2 YENEEA. This CDR3 is 12 amino acids long. V lost 4 bases and J lost 5; bases outside the gene matches: 1.

This sequence joins TRBV6-6 and TRBJ2-7; 8 positions agree with TRBD1. Germline CDR1 is MNHNY and CDR2 is SVGAGI (reference sequence). The V segment lost 0 bases and the J segment 3 bases; nucleotides outside the gene matches: 1. There are 14 residues in the CDR3. DNA for the CDR3: TGTGCCAGCAGTTACTCTACAGGGGGCTACGAGCAGTACTTC. Its protein is CASSYSTGGYEQYF.

This sequence joins TRBV27 and TRBJ2-6, with D perhaps matching TRBD1 (6 bases). Germline CDR1 and CDR2: MNHEY and SMNVEV (reference sequence). V lost 5 bases and J 1 base, leaving 9 bases between the germline ends. CDR3 size: 15 residues. CDR3 region: CASSHTGSGANVLTF. In DNA form, the CDR3 reads TGTGCCAGCAGTCACACAGGGTCTGGGGCCAACGTCCTGACTTTC.

The V call is TRBV18, the J call TRBJ2-3; D might be TRBD2 (5 bases). V lost 0 bases and J 2 bases, leaving 9 bases between the germline ends. The length of the CDR3 is 15 residues. The germline gives CDR1 KGHSH, CDR2 LQKENI. The CDR3 coding sequence is TGTGCCAGCTCACCACCTAGCGACCTCACAGATACGCAGTATTTT. Translation: CASSPPSDLTDTQYF.

This chain's CDR3 is CASKRGGANTGELFF. The CDR3 bases are TGTGCCAGTAAAAGGGGGGGCGCGAACACCGGGGAGCTGTTTTTT. The genes are TRBV27 and TRBJ2-2; a weak D match, TRBD2 (7 bases). V was shortened by 9 bases and J by 0 bases, with 14 bases between the two germline ends. The CDR3 is 15 residues long. Germline V CDR1 and CDR2: MNHEY, SMNVEV (reference sequence).

V is TRBV2 and J is TRBJ2-7; 9 nucleotides agree with TRBD2. There are 14 residues in the CDR3. Germline trimming cut 2 bases from V and 3 bases from J; bases unmatched to any gene: 2. The germline gives CDR1 SNHLY, CDR2 FYNNEI. The CDR3 DNA is TGTGCCAGCAGTGAACTAGCGGGAAACTACGAGCAGTACTTC. It codes for CASSELAGNYEQYF. The whole variable domain, remainder taken from reference TRBV2 and TRBJ2-7, is EPEVTQTPSHQVTQMGQEVILRCVPISNHLYFYWYRQILGQKVEFLVSFYNNEISEKSEIFDDQFSVERPDGSNFTLKIRSTKLEDSAMYFCASSELAGNYEQYFGPGTRLTVT.

This sequence joins TRBV24-1 and TRBJ2-2, with TRBD2 identical over 14 bases. Trimming at V came to 7 bases and at J to 3 bases, leaving 3 bases not matched to a gene. This CDR3 contains 16 residues. The V gene's germline CDR1 is KGHDR and CDR2 SFDVKD. CDR3 in amino acids: CATRSGLAGDTGELFF. In DNA, the CDR3 is TGTGCCACCAGATCGGGACTAGCGGGAGACACCGGGGAGCTGTTTTTT.

V and J are TRBV2 and TRBJ1-5, with 10 bases aligning to TRBD1. The CDR3 is 14 amino acids. Looked up from germline, CDR1 is SNHLY and CDR2 is FYNNEI. After removal of 4 bases from V and 6 bases from J, the junction contained 3 bases not matched to a gene. CDR3 sequence (DNA): TGTGCCAGCAGTGGACAGGGGGCGGCTCAGCCCCAGCATTTT. Residues: CASSGQGAAQPQHF.

The chain employs TRBV5-4 and TRBJ1-1; 9 positions match TRBD1. This CDR3 spans 15 amino acids. V shed 4 bases and J 0 bases; nucleotides not matched to a gene: 4. Germline lookup yields CDR1 SGHNT and CDR2 YYREEE (reference sequence). The DNA of the CDR3 is TGTGCCAGCAGCCTGTGGGACAGGGTGAACACTGAAGCTTTCTTT. Translating it yields CASSLWDRVNTEAFF.

The rearrangement uses TRBV29-1 and TRBJ1-1; D not certain. The germline CDR1 and CDR2 sequences are SQVTM and ANQGSEA. The CDR3 is made up of 13 amino acids. Deletions cut 3 bases from V and 1 base from J, with 9 bases between. CDR3 amino acids: CSVEHSPNTEAFF. CDR3 DNA: TGCAGCGTTGAGCACAGTCCGAACACTGAAGCTTTCTTT. Full variable domain (missing parts from reference TRBV29-1 and TRBJ1-1): SAVISQKPSRDICQRGTSLTIQCQVDSQVTMMFWYRQQPGQSLTLIATANQGSEATYESGFVIDKFPISRPNLTFSTLTVSNMSPEDSSIYLCSVEHSPNTEAFFGQGTRLTVV.

The rearrangement links TRBV12-3 or TRBV12-4 to TRBJ1-1; TRBD1 might be the D (5 bases). Trimming took 6 bases from V and 6 from J, leaving 11 bases between them. This CDR3 comprises 12 residues. Written as DNA, the CDR3 is TGTGCCAGCAGATTTAAGGGGTCTGAAGCTTTCTTT. This codes for CASRFKGSEAFF.

This clone came up once. V usage is TRBV19 and J usage is TRBJ2-1; no reliable D call. Germline CDR1 and CDR2: LNHDA and SQIVND (reference sequence). The CDR3 consists of 13 residues. Trimming left V 5 bases short and J 1 base short, with 6 bases between. The CDR3 DNA is TGTGCCAGTAGTCCTAGTTCCTACAATGAGCAGTTCTTC. It encodes CASSPSSYNEQFF.

The chain couples TRBV30 to TRBJ1-4, with D possibly matching TRBD1 (5 bases). CDR3 length: 15 residues. With 1 base removed from V and 6 bases from J, the gap between germline ends came to 15 bases. Germline V lookup: CDR1 GTSNPN, CDR2 SVGIG (reference sequence). CDR3 protein: CAWSEAGTGHEKLFF. The CDR3 DNA sequence: TGTGCCTGGAGTGAGGCCGGGACTGGTCATGAAAAACTGTTTTTT. Looking up the rest from reference TRBV30 and TRBJ1-4 gives the full variable domain: SQTIHQWPATLVQPVGSPLSLECTVEGTSNPNLYWYRQAAGRGLQLLFYSVGIGQISSEVPQNLSASRPQDRQFILSSKKLLLSDSGFYLCAWSEAGTGHEKLFFGSGTQLSVL.